These 13 T cell receptor beta chains were all obtained from the same sample, sequenced in a study of cytotoxic CD8 clonotypes in ibrutinib-treated CLL. TCRdb's table, derived via immunoSEQ multiplex PCR, lists solely in-frame clones and lacks some. The sample lists a few hundred thousand clones, 60% to 75% occurring once. This specimen was PBMCs, taken after 24 months of ibrutinib treatment. The receptor set was obtained from a human donor with chronic lymphocytic leukemia.

This clone appeared once. V gene TRBV9 combines with J gene TRBJ1-3; D ambiguous. V lost 4 bases and J 7 bases, leaving 18 bases between the germline ends. The CDR3 contains 15 residues. The V gene's germline CDR1 is SGDLS and CDR2 YYNGEE. The CDR3 loop is CASSTLWQAANTIYF. DNA of the CDR3: TGTGCCAGCAGCACCCTATGGCAGGCGGCGAACACCATATATTTT.

The gene calls are TRBV7-2 and TRBJ2-7, with 11 bases matching TRBD2. Germline lookup yields CDR1 SGHTA and CDR2 FQGNSA. The CDR3 runs to 16 residues. The V segment lost 4 bases and the J segment 3 bases; nucleotides outside the gene matches: 8. The CDR3 sequence: CASSYTSGSVGYEQYF. The CDR3 bases are TGTGCCAGCAGCTATACTAGCGGGAGTGTGGGCTACGAGCAGTACTTC.

For this clone: The same CDR3 is also encoded by other DNA sequences in this sample. This chain joins TRBV30 and TRBJ2-3, with 7 bases lining up with TRBD2. Trimming at V came to 0 bases and at J to 3 bases, leaving 6 bases not matched to a gene. CDR1 GTSNPN and CDR2 SVGIG come from the germline V gene (reference sequence). This CDR3 comprises 15 residues. CDR3 protein: CAWSVGGSSTDTQYF. In nucleotides, the CDR3 is TGTGCCTGGAGTGTCGGCGGGAGCTCAACAGATACGCAGTATTTT.

The chain combines TRBV6-5 with TRBJ2-7, with a possible D match to TRBD1 (6 bases). The V and J ends lost 5 bases and 2 bases respectively, with 10 bases between them. Germline loops: CDR1 MNHEY, CDR2 SVGAGI. This CDR3 is built from 13 residues. CDR3 DNA sequence: TGTGCCAGCAGTGACGGACAGACCTACGAGCAGTACTTC. Translated: CASSDGQTYEQYF.

In this sample, this clone turned up a few times. J is TRBJ2-6 and V is TRBV28, with TRBD1 matching over 7 bases. Looked up from germline, CDR1 is MDHEN and CDR2 is SYDVKM. This CDR3 comprises 14 residues. Trimming cost V 8 bases and J 3 bases; bases outside gene matches: 4. The CDR3 protein is CASAGGGGANVLTF. CDR3 sequence (DNA): TGTGCCAGCGCAGGGGGTGGTGGGGCCAACGTCCTGACTTTC.

The V gene is TRBV5-1, the J gene TRBJ2-7, with 7 bases fitting TRBD2. The junction had 5 bases not matched to a gene; V was cut back by 0 bases and J by 2 bases. Germline loops: CDR1 SGHRS, CDR2 YFSETQ. This CDR3 spans 15 amino acids. The CDR3 protein is CASSLEGEGTYEQYF. The CDR3 nucleotides are TGCGCCAGCAGCTTGGAAGGGGAGGGGACCTACGAGCAGTACTTC.

This clone has only a few counts. The chain is built from TRBV15 and TRBJ1-3; TRBD1 might be the D (6 bases). The CDR3 covers 16 residues. The V gene lost 0 bases and the J gene lost 3 bases, with 12 bases spanning the gap. Germline V CDR1 and CDR2: LNHNV, YYDKDF (reference sequence). CDR3 sequence: CATSRDDRTDGNTIYF. The CDR3 coding sequence is TGTGCCACCAGCAGAGATGACCGGACAGATGGAAACACCATATATTTT.

The rearrangement links TRBV4-3 to TRBJ2-1; D may correspond to TRBD1 or TRBD2 (5 bases each). Trimming shortened V by 0 bases and J by 4 bases, and 19 bases separated the two germline ends. This CDR3 has 18 amino acids. The germline CDR1 and CDR2 sequences are LGHNA and YSLEER. DNA for the CDR3: TGCGCCAGCAGCCAAGATAATACCGGGGCAGATGATTACAATGAGCAGTTCTTC. Protein sequence: CASSQDNTGADDYNEQFF.

This clone was counted only a few times. This specimen includes other DNA sequences encoding the same CDR3. The chain links TRBV6-5 to TRBJ2-7; TRBD1 matches 8 bases. Losses at the gene ends were 2 bases for V and 2 bases for J; bases not matched to a gene: 5. The CDR3 loop spans 15 amino acids. Germline CDR1 is MNHEY and CDR2 is SVGAGI. As DNA, the CDR3 is TGTGCCAGCAGTTACAGAGACAGGGGACCCTACGAGCAGTACTTC. It is translated as CASSYRDRGPYEQYF.

CDR3 loop: CASSQGSGREQYF. CDR3 DNA sequence: TGCGCCAGCAGCCAGGGTAGCGGGAGGGAGCAGTACTTC. The rearrangement uses TRBV4-3 and TRBJ2-7, with 10 bases aligning to TRBD2. The CDR3 covers 13 residues. Trimming cost V 3 bases and J 7 bases; bases outside gene matches: 3. Germline V gives CDR1 LGHNA, CDR2 YSLEER.

The gene calls are TRBV5-6 and TRBJ2-5; TRBD1 might be the D (6 bases). Germline CDR1 reads SGHDT; CDR2 reads YYEEEE. V lost 4 bases and J lost 2, with 9 bases in between. CDR3 length: 13 amino acids. The CDR3 spells CASSAGQQETQYF. The CDR3 DNA reads TGTGCCAGCAGCGCCGGACAGCAAGAGACCCAGTACTTC.

This clone appeared once. The CDR3 sequence is CASSVTGHATDTQYF. CDR3 nucleotide sequence: TGTGCCAGCAGCGTAACGGGACACGCGACAGATACGCAGTATTTT. V gene TRBV9 combines with J gene TRBJ2-3, with a tentative D call TRBD1 (6 bases). Germline V CDR1 and CDR2: SGDLS, YYNGEE. The CDR3 spans 15 residues. Trimming removed 1 base at V and 3 bases at J, with 12 bases between.

The chain recombines TRBV7-3 with TRBJ2-3, with TRBD2 identical over 12 bases. The CDR3 is 16 amino acids. From germline, CDR1 is SGHTA and CDR2 FQGTGA. The V gene end was trimmed by 4 bases and the J gene end by 2 bases; junction bases not matched to a gene: 4. The CDR3 DNA reads as TGTGCCAGCAGCTCCCGACTAGCGGGAGCCACAGATACGCAGTATTTT. Its protein is CASSSRLAGATDTQYF.